This TCR beta chain was retrieved from a study of cytomegalovirus exposure and HLA in healthy donors. The wider study: The 120 or so validation repertoires, a later analysis reported, used the same platform as the 666 first-cohort repertoires. Findings and limits, study-wide: The listing of roughly 160 TCR beta chains classed them as cytomegalovirus-associated. The classifier, whose performance was assessed in both the original and validation cohorts, reportedly diagnosed cytomegalovirus status with high specificity and sensitivity.

To note about this clone: Its cognate antigen is unknown.

There are 16 residues in the CDR3. V dropped 0 bases and J dropped 0 bases, with 10 bases sitting between them. Germline CDR1 reads LGHNA; CDR2 reads YSLEER. These donors were members of the roughly 120-subject validation cohort, a group separate from the approximately 670-subject first cohort. Some clones are missing from TCRdb's copy, which holds only in-frame ones; the method was immunoSEQ multiplex PCR. The table lists some 170,000 clones, roughly nine tenths of them singletons, with approximately 5% in the top ten. V usage is TRBV4-3 and J usage is TRBJ2-3; D remains unclear. This TCR derives from a woman aged 25 to 39 in good health and CMV-seronegative. The sequenced sample was PBMCs. The CDR3 nucleotides read TGCGCCAGCAGCCAAGAAAGGTCGGTGAGCACAGATACGCAGTATTTT. This encodes CASSQERSVSTDTQYF.